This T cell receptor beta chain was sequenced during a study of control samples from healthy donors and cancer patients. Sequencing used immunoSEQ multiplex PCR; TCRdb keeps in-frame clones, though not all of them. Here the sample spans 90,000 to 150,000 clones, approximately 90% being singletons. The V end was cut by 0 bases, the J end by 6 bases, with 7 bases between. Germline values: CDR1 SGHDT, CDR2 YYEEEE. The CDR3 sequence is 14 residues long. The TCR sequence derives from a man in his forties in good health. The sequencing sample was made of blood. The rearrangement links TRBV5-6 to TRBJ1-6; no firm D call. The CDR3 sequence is CASSLAVFNSPLHF. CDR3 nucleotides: TGTGCCAGCAGCTTGGCGGTTTTTAATTCACCCCTCCACTTT.